This T cell receptor beta chain was obtained from a study of graft-versus-host responses after intestinal transplantation. Study as a whole: Recipients across the board were started on anti-thymocyte globulin induction, then kept on tacrolimus and steroids for around three years.

Some clones are missing from TCRdb's copy, which holds only in-frame ones; the method was immunoSEQ multiplex PCR. Of over 65,000 clones in the sample, around 90% were seen once. The CDR3 totals 13 residues. Per germline, CDR1 SEHNR and CDR2 FQNEAQ (reference sequence). Trimming pared 4 bases from V and 7 bases from J, leaving 10 bases between. Turning to this clone: Its matching antigen is unknown.

The origin of this receptor is a human donor who was the organ donor for an intestinal transplant. Material: unstimulated CD8+ T cells sorted from spleen or lymph node cells, obtained before transplant. This chain joins TRBV7-9 and TRBJ2-2; TRBD2 might be the D (5 bases). The CDR3 region is CASSSDWDGELFF. CDR3 nucleotide sequence: TGTGCCAGCAGCTCGGACTGGGACGGGGAGCTGTTTTTT.